This T cell receptor (beta chain) emerged from a study of beta chain features in type 1 diabetes. Study outcomes and limitations: Researchers report that Type 1 diabetes patients had moderately but significantly shorter TCRB CDR3s across all four CD4+ subsets.

With V trimmed by 5 bases and J by 5 bases, 8 bases remained unmatched. The germline gives CDR1 LNHDA, CDR2 SQIVND (reference sequence). This CDR3 spans 14 amino acids. Every donor had blood drawn once into heparin, around 120 mL on average. CD4+ cells of the naive, central memory, regulatory and stem cell-like memory types were sorted via CD45RO/CCR7/CD25/CD127/CD95/CD27. Expressed TCRB transcripts got sequenced, as all isolated RNA was reverse transcribed. Using immunoSEQ multiplex PCR, the repertoire was profiled, and TCRdb retains in-frame clones only, with some absent. The repertoire holds about 650,000 clones, 9.5% to 15% seen once, with more than 0.095% in the top ten. As concerns this clone: Antigen specificity is unknown.

This chain uses TRBV19 with TRBJ1-1; 7 nucleotides align to TRBD1. Input material: naive CD4+ T cells from blood. The sequence derives from a young man with type 1 diabetes. The CDR3 DNA reads as TGTGCCAGTAGTTCCCCGACAGGGAGAACTGAAGCTTTCTTT. Translating gives CASSSPTGRTEAFF. The entire variable domain, with the rest obtained from reference TRBV19 and TRBJ1-1, is as follows: DGGITQSPKYLFRKEGQNVTLSCEQNLNHDAMYWYRQDPGQGLRLIYYSQIVNDFQKGDIAEGYSVSREKKESFPLTVTSAQKNPTAFYLCASSSPTGRTEAFFGQGTRLTVV.